Below, 8 T cell receptor beta chains from the same sample are listed, as sequenced in a study of blood T cell repertoires in COVID-19. Using immunoSEQ multiplex PCR, the repertoire was profiled, and TCRdb retains in-frame clones only, with some absent. The data contain some 140,000 clones, roughly 83% of them singletons. The sequenced sample consisted of peripheral blood. These receptors all stem from a woman in her sixties or seventies with COVID-19, enrolled during active disease.

The CDR3 DNA follows: TGTGCCAGCAGTGGAGCCTGGACAGGGAAGGACTATGGCTACACCTTC. It is translated as CASSGAWTGKDYGYTF. This chain joins TRBV25-1 and TRBJ1-2; TRBD1 aligns across 8 bases. V trimming: 4 bases; J trimming: 3 bases; junction bases outside the gene matches: 10. Germline V gene sequence: CDR1 MGHDK, CDR2 SYGVNS. The CDR3 length is 16 residues.

This sequence joins TRBV6-5 and TRBJ2-1, with TRBD2 matching 11 bases. This CDR3 has 15 amino acids. Germline loops: CDR1 MNHEY, CDR2 SVGAGI. The ends lost 10 bases at V and 4 bases at J; junction bases unmatched: 9. CDR3 protein: CATPRASGRYNEQFF. The CDR3 DNA reads TGTGCCACCCCCAGGGCTAGCGGGAGGTACAATGAGCAGTTCTTC.

The V and J genes are TRBV30 and TRBJ1-1, with D possibly matching TRBD1 (5 bases). Germline CDR1 reads GTSNPN; CDR2 reads SVGIG (reference sequence). V was shortened by 5 bases and J by 1 base, with 11 bases between the two germline ends. This CDR3 is built from 13 residues. This CDR3 reads CAWVKDTNTEAFF. The CDR3 DNA reads as TGTGCCTGGGTCAAGGACACGAACACTGAAGCTTTCTTT.

This clone was counted a single time. The rearrangement links TRBV2 to TRBJ2-7; D may be TRBD2 (5 bases). V dropped 5 bases and J dropped 3 bases, with 11 bases sitting between them. CDR3 length equals 13 residues. Germline V gene data show CDR1 as SNHLY and CDR2 as FYNNEI. CDR3 in amino acids: CASSSTGNYEQYF. The CDR3 DNA follows: TGTGCCAGCAGTAGCACGGGAAACTACGAGCAGTACTTC.

The chain employs TRBV7-9 and TRBJ1-6; D gene unclear. The CDR3 is made up of 13 amino acids. Germline V lookup: CDR1 SEHNR, CDR2 FQNEAQ (reference sequence). Trimming took off 6 bases at V and 7 bases at J, with 10 bases between the two ends. The DNA for the CDR3 is TGTGCCAGCAGACCCTTCGGGAATTCACCCCTCCACTTT. It yields the protein CASRPFGNSPLHF.

The V call is TRBV7-2, the J call TRBJ2-5, with 11 positions matching TRBD2. This CDR3 spans 15 amino acids. J was trimmed by 2 bases and V by 11 bases; bases with no gene match: 10. Germline V gives CDR1 SGHTA, CDR2 FQGNSA. In DNA form, the CDR3 reads TGTGCCGAGGGGGGGACTAGCGGAACTCAAGAGACCCAGTACTTC. Encoded protein: CAEGGTSGTQETQYF.

The V and J genes are TRBV3-1 (or the pseudogene TRBV3-2) and TRBJ1-4; 7 bases fit TRBD1. CDR1 is LGHDT and CDR2 is YNNKEL in the germline V gene (reference sequence). J was trimmed by 3 bases and V by 4 bases; bases with no gene match: 8. This CDR3 comprises 16 residues. As DNA, the CDR3 is TGTGCCAGCAGCCCGCATACAGGGGAGTCTAATGAAAAACTGTTTTTT. It specifies CASSPHTGESNEKLFF.

The V call is TRBV11-3, the J call TRBJ2-5, with 8 bases matching TRBD1. V gave up 4 bases and J gave up 3 bases; unmatched junction bases: 4. This CDR3 has 14 amino acids. The V gene's germline CDR1 is SGHNT and CDR2 YENEEA. In DNA, the CDR3 is TGTGCCAGCAGCTCGAACAGGGGGGAAGAGACCCAGTACTTC. Encoded protein: CASSSNRGEETQYF.